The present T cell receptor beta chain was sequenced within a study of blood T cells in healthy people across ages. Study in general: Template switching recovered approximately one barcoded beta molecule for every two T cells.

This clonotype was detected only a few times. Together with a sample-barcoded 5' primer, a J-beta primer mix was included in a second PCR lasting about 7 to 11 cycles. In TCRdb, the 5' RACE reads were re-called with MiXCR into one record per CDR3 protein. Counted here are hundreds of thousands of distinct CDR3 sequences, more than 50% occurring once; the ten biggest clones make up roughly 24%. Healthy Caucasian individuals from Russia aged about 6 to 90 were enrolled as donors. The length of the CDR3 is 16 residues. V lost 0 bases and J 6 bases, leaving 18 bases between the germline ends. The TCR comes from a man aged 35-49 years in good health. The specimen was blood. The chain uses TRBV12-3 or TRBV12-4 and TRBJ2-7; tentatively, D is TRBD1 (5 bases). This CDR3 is CASSLAGMGRVSEQYF. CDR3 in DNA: TGTGCCAGCAGTTTAGCTGGCATGGGCAGGGTAAGCGAGCAGTACTTC.